The rows below give T cell receptor beta chains drawn from one sample of a study of blood T cell repertoires in COVID-19. The protocol was immunoSEQ multiplex PCR, while the TCRdb copy is restricted to in-frame clones and leaves out a portion. The sample records 310,000 or so clones, 86% being singletons. Sequenced: peripheral blood. Receptor source: a woman in her fifties or sixties with acute or convalescent COVID-19. Both conserved end residues are part of each CDR3. The order of the fields is CDR3 DNA, CDR3 protein, D gene, J gene, V gene, clone size. A D gene is named only where the DNA matches it firmly. The size field is filled for only some rows; it gives once, few, many or a size class.

CDR3 DNA: TGTGCCAGCAGCTGGACCGGGACTAGAGGGGTTGAGCAGTTCTTC
CDR3 protein: CASSWTGTRGVEQFF
D gene: TRBD2
J gene: TRBJ2-1
V gene: TRBV7-3
clone size: .

CDR3 DNA: TGTGCCAGCAGCGTAGGAGCGGGGAGAACTGAAGCTTTCTTT
CDR3 protein: CASSVGAGRTEAFF
D gene: .
J gene: TRBJ1-1
V gene: TRBV9
clone size: .

CDR3 DNA: TGTGCCAGCACTGGTCGACTAGCGGGCACAGATACGCAGTATTTT
CDR3 protein: CASTGRLAGTDTQYF
D gene: TRBD2
J gene: TRBJ2-3
V gene: TRBV27
clone size: .

CDR3 DNA: TGCGCCAGCAGCCAAGGGACAGGGAGCTCCACAGATACGCAGTATTTT
CDR3 protein: CASSQGTGSSTDTQYF
D gene: TRBD1
J gene: TRBJ2-3
V gene: TRBV4-1
clone size: .

CDR3 DNA: TGCGCCAGCAGCTTGGACAGGGGCTACGAGCAGTACTTC
CDR3 protein: CASSLDRGYEQYF
D gene: TRBD1
J gene: TRBJ2-7
V gene: TRBV5-1
clone size: .

CDR3 DNA: TGTGCCAGCACCCCGTCCGGGAAAGGCACTGAAGCTTTCTTT
CDR3 protein: CASTPSGKGTEAFF
D gene: .
J gene: TRBJ1-1
V gene: TRBV6-5
clone size: .

CDR3 DNA: TGTGCCATCGCCCCTAGCGGAGGCGAGCAGTACTTC
CDR3 protein: CAIAPSGGEQYF
D gene: TRBD2
J gene: TRBJ2-7
V gene: TRBV10-3
clone size: .

CDR3 DNA: TGTGCCAGTAGTATTGTACAACATAGCAATCAGCCCCAGCATTTT
CDR3 protein: CASSIVQHSNQPQHF
D gene: .
J gene: TRBJ1-5
V gene: TRBV19
clone size: .

CDR3 DNA: TGCGCCAGCAGCCAAGATTGGCCTCTCTACGAGCAGTACTTC
CDR3 protein: CASSQDWPLYEQYF
D gene: .
J gene: TRBJ2-7
V gene: TRBV4-3
clone size: .

CDR3 DNA: TGTGCCAGCAGTGTAGGGGCAACTAATGAAAAACTGTTTTTT
CDR3 protein: CASSVGATNEKLFF
D gene: .
J gene: TRBJ1-4
V gene: TRBV28
clone size: .

CDR3 DNA: TGCAGTGCTAGTAATCCTAGCGGGGCAACCTACGAGCAGTACTTC
CDR3 protein: CSASNPSGATYEQYF
D gene: TRBD2
J gene: TRBJ2-7
V gene: TRBV20-1
clone size: .

CDR3 DNA: TGTGCCAGCAGCACCGGGACTAGCCCTTCCCAAGAGACCCAGTACTTC
CDR3 protein: CASSTGTSPSQETQYF
D gene: TRBD2
J gene: TRBJ2-5
V gene: TRBV5-8
clone size: once

CDR3 DNA: TGTGCCAGCAGCCCCGACAGGAAAAGCTACTACGAGCAGTACTTC
CDR3 protein: CASSPDRKSYYEQYF
D gene: .
J gene: TRBJ2-7
V gene: TRBV11-1
clone size: few

CDR3 DNA: TGTGCCAGCAAACTCGCGAACACCGGGGAGCTGTTTTTT
CDR3 protein: CASKLANTGELFF
D gene: .
J gene: TRBJ2-2
V gene: TRBV12-3/TRBV12-4
clone size: .

CDR3 DNA: TGTGCCAGCAGCAAGGACAGGGCTGGCACAGATACGCAGTATTTT
CDR3 protein: CASSKDRAGTDTQYF
D gene: TRBD1
J gene: TRBJ2-3
V gene: TRBV7-9
clone size: .

CDR3 DNA: TGCGCCAGCAGCTTCGGTCCGGGGACCTACGAGCAGTACTTC
CDR3 protein: CASSFGPGTYEQYF
D gene: .
J gene: TRBJ2-7
V gene: TRBV5-1
clone size: .

CDR3 DNA: TGTGCCAGCAGTTTATTAGTGCTACCATACGAGCAGTACTTC
CDR3 protein: CASSLLVLPYEQYF
D gene: .
J gene: TRBJ2-7
V gene: TRBV27
clone size: .

CDR3 DNA: TGTGCCAGCAGCGTAGTTCACGGGGGACCCCTTGGCTACACCTTC
CDR3 protein: CASSVVHGGPLGYTF
D gene: .
J gene: TRBJ1-2
V gene: TRBV9
clone size: .

CDR3 DNA: TGTGCCAGTAGTACGACAGGGGGCGGACAGCCCCAGCATTTT
CDR3 protein: CASSTTGGGQPQHF
D gene: TRBD1
J gene: TRBJ1-5
V gene: TRBV19
clone size: .

CDR3 DNA: TGTGCCAGCTCACTGACCGAACCAAAGAGGGGAAACACCATATATTTT
CDR3 protein: CASSLTEPKRGNTIYF
D gene: .
J gene: TRBJ1-3
V gene: TRBV18
clone size: .